The 27 T cell receptor beta chains below come from one sample, sequenced in a study of T cells after yellow fever vaccination. TCRdb reprocessed the 5' RACE reads via MiXCR and lists one record per CDR3 protein. The table includes fewer than 450,000 distinct CDR3 sequences, around 4.1% detected once. The sample here was PBMCs, taken 5 days after the yellow fever booster vaccination. The source is a man between 18 and 35 years old who received the YFV17D yellow fever vaccine.

At least ten counts were recorded for this clonotype. The rearrangement links TRBV12-3 or TRBV12-4 to TRBJ2-1; D could derive from TRBD1 or TRBD2 (5 bases each). V lost 6 bases to trimming and J lost 2 bases, with 8 bases between them. The CDR3 extends over 13 amino acids. The CDR3 is CASSRGPYNEQFF. The CDR3, as DNA: TGTGCCAGCAGCCGGGGACCCTACAATGAGCAGTTCTTC.

The rearrangement links TRBV7-3 to TRBJ1-1; a weak D match, TRBD1 (5 bases). The ends were cut back, 4 bases at V and 4 bases at J, with 16 bases in the middle. CDR1 is SGHTA and CDR2 is FQGTGA in the germline V gene. There are 15 residues in the CDR3. In nucleotides, the CDR3 is TGTGCCAGCAGCTCACGTGCAGGGACTGGCACTGAAGCTTTCTTT. This encodes CASSSRAGTGTEAFF. Based on the CDR3 plus reference TRBV7-3 and TRBJ1-1, the full variable domain is GAGVSQTPSNKVTEKGKYVELRCDPISGHTALYWYRQSLGQGPEFLIYFQGTGAADDSGLPNDRFFAVRPEGSVSTLKIQRTERGDSAVYLCASSSRAGTGTEAFFGQGTRLTVV.

The chain couples TRBV3-1 to TRBJ2-2; a weak D match, TRBD2 (5 bases). This CDR3 has 16 residues. Germline loops: CDR1 LGHDT, CDR2 YNNKEL (reference sequence). V was trimmed by 4 bases and J by 5 bases, leaving 17 bases between them. CDR3 DNA sequence: TGTGCCAGCAGCCTAAGAGGACGGAGGTTAACCGGGGAGCTGTTTTTT. It codes for CASSLRGRRLTGELFF.

This clonotype occurred many times. J is TRBJ2-2 and V is TRBV11-2; perhaps TRBD2 as D (6 bases). Per germline, CDR1 SGHAT and CDR2 FQNNGV. This CDR3 is 16 amino acids long. Trimming removed 5 bases from V and 6 bases from J, with 19 bases in between. The CDR3 loop reads CASSTKTRGRPGELFF. CDR3 DNA sequence: TGTGCCAGCAGCACTAAAACTCGGGGGAGGCCCGGGGAGCTGTTTTTT.

The chain is built from TRBV7-3 and TRBJ2-7, with 7 nucleotides matching TRBD2. The germline V gene encodes CDR1 SGHTA and CDR2 FQGTGA. Trimming removed 2 bases from V and 6 bases from J; junction bases left unmatched: 4. CDR3 size: 13 residues. The CDR3 DNA reads as TGTGCCAGCAGCTTAGGGGGGGACCTCGAGCAGTACTTC. It is translated as CASSLGGDLEQYF.

This clonotype has a count of ten or more. The chain is built from TRBV7-6 and TRBJ2-5; D might be TRBD2 (6 bases). The V gene's germline CDR1 is SGHVS and CDR2 FNYEAQ. V gave up 5 bases and J gave up 7 bases, with 14 bases separating them. The CDR3 is 13 residues long. The CDR3 bases are TGTGCCAGCAGCCCCGAGGTGGGGGGGACCCAGTACTTC. Protein sequence: CASSPEVGGTQYF.

Many counts were recorded for this clonotype. The chain couples TRBV6-4 to TRBJ1-1, with D unclear. The germline V gene has CDR1 MRHNA and CDR2 SNTAGT. Trimming pared 0 bases from V and 4 bases from J, leaving 9 bases between. CDR3 length: 14 amino acids. CDR3 sequence: CASSDSGTGTEAFF. Written as DNA, the CDR3 is TGTGCCAGCAGTGACTCCGGAACCGGCACTGAAGCTTTCTTT.

This chain uses TRBV24-1 with TRBJ2-3, with D unresolved. Trimming pared 4 bases from V and 3 bases from J, leaving 7 bases between. The CDR3 has 13 residues. Germline values: CDR1 KGHDR, CDR2 SFDVKD. As DNA, the CDR3 is TGTGCCACCAGTGAACATTATACAGATACGCAGTATTTT. It translates to CATSEHYTDTQYF.

The CDR3 nucleotides read TGTGCCAGCTCACCACCGGGCAGGGATAAAGAGACCCAGTACTTC. Its protein is CASSPPGRDKETQYF. This chain uses TRBV18 with TRBJ2-5; maybe TRBD1 (5 bases). CDR3 length equals 15 residues. The V gene's germline CDR1 is KGHSH and CDR2 LQKENI. V was clipped by 0 bases and J by 3 bases, with 11 bases between them.

This clonotype has at least ten counts. Mismatch with germline at one junction end may stem from a read error. The J gene is TRBJ2-1, the V gene TRBV10-3; no clear D gene. Germline-derived CDR1 and CDR2 are ENHRY and SYGVKD. The CDR3 contains 11 residues. CDR3 protein: CAISESGYGIF. The CDR3 region has the DNA TGTGCCATCAGTGAGTCAGGTTACGGTATCTTC.

This clonotype was observed a few times. The chain links TRBV28 to TRBJ2-1; the match to TRBD2 covers 7 bases. V lost 3 bases to trimming and J lost 7 bases; unmatched junction nucleotides: 9. Germline loops: CDR1 MDHEN, CDR2 SYDVKM. This CDR3 contains 15 residues. CDR3 in DNA: TGTGCCAGCAGTTTGGGGGGGACCCCTTGGAATGAGCAGTTCTTC. This encodes CASSLGGTPWNEQFF.

This clonotype was seen repeatedly, ten times or more. This rearrangement joins TRBV20-1 to TRBJ2-3; tentative D call: TRBD2 (7 bases). Trimming left V 6 bases short and J 4 bases short, with 20 bases between. Looked up from germline, CDR1 is DFQATT and CDR2 is SNEGSKA (reference sequence). The CDR3 covers 15 residues. This chain's CDR3 is CSATRAPGGADTQYF. The CDR3 DNA reads TGCAGTGCCACCCGGGCCCCGGGGGGCGCAGATACGCAGTATTTT.

The sample holds many counts of this clonotype. The gene calls are TRBV7-9 and TRBJ1-1; D remains unclear. Germline lookup yields CDR1 SEHNR and CDR2 FQNEAQ (reference sequence). Deletions cut 1 base from V and 6 bases from J, with 9 bases between. The CDR3 has 13 residues. The CDR3 spells CASSLGAVAEAFF. The CDR3 DNA sequence: TGTGCCAGCAGCTTAGGCGCTGTCGCTGAAGCTTTCTTT.

CDR3 sequence reads: CGARTGNNEQFF. The CDR3 DNA is TGTGGAGCCAGGACAGGGAACAATGAGCAGTTCTTC. V usage is TRBV24-1 and J usage is TRBJ2-1, with TRBD1 matching 8 bases. The CDR3 sequence is 12 residues long. Germline CDR1 KGHDR, CDR2 SFDVKD.

There are many counts of this clonotype. V and J are TRBV25-1 and TRBJ2-5; 10 bases map to TRBD2. CDR3 length equals 15 residues. Trimming at V came to 3 bases and at J to 3 bases, leaving 4 bases not matched to a gene. From germline, CDR1 is MGHDK and CDR2 SYGVNS. The CDR3 here is CASSDSSGGEETQYF. For the CDR3, the DNA is TGTGCCAGCAGTGACTCCAGCGGGGGGGAAGAGACCCAGTACTTC.

The table lists this clonotype with many counts. CDR3 coding DNA: TGTGCCAGCAGCTTAATGGATGGCTACACCTTC. It codes for CASSLMDGYTF. The chain employs TRBV7-2 and TRBJ1-2; the D is unclear. The CDR3 covers 11 residues. Trimming shortened V by 2 bases and J by 6 bases, and 4 bases separated the two germline ends. Germline assignment: CDR1 SGHTA and CDR2 FQGNSA.

This clonotype came up many times. V gene TRBV7-2 combines with J gene TRBJ2-7; 10 bases line up with TRBD1. J lost 2 bases, V lost 5 bases, and 6 bases had no gene match. This CDR3 has 15 amino acids. The germline CDR1 and CDR2 sequences are SGHTA and FQGNSA. CDR3 sequence: CASSRHGQGAYEQYV. CDR3 DNA: TGTGCCAGCAGCCGCCACGGACAGGGGGCCTACGAGCAGTACGTC.

The gene calls are TRBV4-1 and TRBJ2-2; the D is unclear. The CDR3 is made up of 13 amino acids. Trimming left V 3 bases short and J 5 bases short, with 7 bases between. Germline V lookup: CDR1 MGHRA, CDR2 YSYEKL. The CDR3 bases are TGCGCCAGCAGCCATCCTGGGACCGGGGAGCTGTTTTTT. Protein product: CASSHPGTGELFF.

This clonotype was picked up a small number of times. The chain recombines TRBV6-5 with TRBJ1-2; D remains unclear. The CDR3 is made up of 13 amino acids. Trimming removed 5 bases at V and 4 bases at J, with 11 bases between. Germline V gives CDR1 MNHEY, CDR2 SVGAGI. CDR3 DNA sequence: TGTGCCAGCAGTCACCGACGGAGCTATGGCTACACCTTC. This sequence encodes CASSHRRSYGYTF.

This clonotype was observed a few times. The CDR3, as DNA: TGTGCCAGCAGCCGCCCGGGACTCCCCCGCTACGAGCAGTACTTC. This translates into CASSRPGLPRYEQYF. The chain carries TRBV3-1 and TRBJ2-7; possibly TRBD2 for D (6 bases). Trimming removed 4 bases at V and 3 bases at J, with 16 bases between. Germline V gene lookup returns CDR1 LGHDT and CDR2 YNNKEL (reference sequence). The CDR3 runs 15 residues.

This clonotype came up many times. As DNA, the CDR3 is TGTGCCAGCAGCCAATCAAGGGTGTCCGAGCAGTTCTTC. Translated, it gives CASSQSRVSEQFF. The chain recombines TRBV3-1 with TRBJ2-1; D remains ambiguous. V was clipped by 2 bases and J by 10 bases, with 12 bases between them. The CDR3 totals 13 residues. Germline CDR1 reads LGHDT; CDR2 reads YNNKEL (reference sequence).

This clonotype was observed at least ten times. The genes are TRBV10-3 and TRBJ2-5, with 12 positions matching TRBD2. The junction had 3 bases not matched to a gene; V was cut back by 6 bases and J by 4 bases. CDR1 and CDR2 (germline): ENHRY, SYGVKD. This CDR3 is 14 amino acids long. The CDR3 DNA reads TGTGCCATCAGCCCGACTAGCGGGGGAGAGACCCAGTACTTC. This translates into CAISPTSGGETQYF.

This clonotype has at least ten counts. The rearrangement links TRBV5-1 to TRBJ1-6; no firm D call. Germline CDR1 SGHRS, CDR2 YFSETQ. Trimming left V 4 bases short and J 10 bases short, with 18 bases between. This CDR3 contains 15 residues. The CDR3 sequence is CASSTTAALESPLHF. The CDR3 nucleotides are TGCGCCAGCAGCACCACAGCAGCTTTGGAATCACCCCTCCACTTT.

The CDR3 spells CSARDPRHLRGEQYV. CDR3 nucleotide sequence: TGCAGTGCTAGAGATCCTCGACACCTTCGTGGCGAGCAGTACGTC. The rearrangement links TRBV20-1 to TRBJ2-7; D gene ambiguous. The CDR3 is 15 residues long. Germline CDR1 is DFQATT and CDR2 is SNEGSKA (reference sequence). Between the trimmed V and J ends, which lost 0 bases and 6 bases, there was a span of 18 bases.

This clonotype was seen ten or more times. The chain employs TRBV6-5 and TRBJ2-5, with 9 bases matching TRBD2. The CDR3 contains 15 residues. Germline V CDR1 and CDR2: MNHEY, SVGAGI. J was trimmed by 5 bases and V by 0 bases; bases with no gene match: 4. This CDR3 is CASSYSERGAETQYF. In DNA form, the CDR3 reads TGTGCCAGCAGTTACTCAGAGCGGGGGGCTGAGACCCAGTACTTC.

The chain has TRBV5-1 and TRBJ2-5, with D unresolved. Germline V gene lookup returns CDR1 SGHRS and CDR2 YFSETQ. This CDR3 region has 14 residues. V lost 2 bases and J lost 1, with 9 bases in between. The CDR3 is CASSFSGSQETQYF. The CDR3 region has the DNA TGCGCCAGCAGCTTTTCCGGCTCCCAAGAGACCCAGTACTTC. Looking up the rest from reference TRBV5-1 and TRBJ2-5 gives the full variable domain: KAGVTQTPRYLIKTRGQQVTLSCSPISGHRSVSWYQQTPGQGLQFLFEYFSETQRNKGNFPGRFSGRQFSNSRSEMNVSTLELGDSALYLCASSFSGSQETQYFGPGTRLLVL.

The chain couples TRBV5-1 to TRBJ2-5; D unclear. This CDR3 is built from 16 residues. The germline V gene has CDR1 SGHRS and CDR2 YFSETQ. Between the trimmed V and J ends, which lost 0 bases and 3 bases, there was a span of 15 bases. CDR3 bases: TGCGCCAGCAGCTTGGGAAGGCGGATCATTAAAGAGACCCAGTACTTC. Its translation: CASSLGRRIIKETQYF.